Listed below are T cell receptor beta chains from one sample, sequenced in a study of cytotoxic CD8 clonotypes in ibrutinib-treated CLL. Profiled with immunoSEQ multiplex PCR; TCRdb holds only in-frame clones, not every one. The table shows hundreds of thousands of clones, with around four fifths occurring only once. The sequenced sample was PBMCs, obtained before ibrutinib treatment. Receptor source: a human donor with chronic lymphocytic leukemia. CDR3s include the opening cysteine and the closing phenylalanine or tryptophan. D genes are given only for firm matches. Clone size appears in some rows only: once, few, many, or a class for an expanded clone.

>TRBJ2-2|.|TRBD2|TRBV7-3
CASSFLTSRNTGELFF
TGTGCCAGCAGCTTTTTGACTAGCAGGAACACCGGGGAGCTGTTTTTT
>TRBJ2-3|.|TRBD2|TRBV10-2
CASSDGREITDTQYF
TGCGCCAGCAGTGATGGGCGGGAGATCACAGATACGCAGTATTTT
>TRBJ2-7|.|.|TRBV27
CASSLDGHPTYEQYF
TGTGCCAGCAGTTTGGACGGACACCCGACCTACGAGCAGTACTTC
>TRBJ2-3|.|TRBD2|TRBV5-1
CASKISGSTDTQYF
TGCGCCAGCAAAATTAGCGGGAGCACAGATACGCAGTATTTT
>TRBJ2-1|.|.|TRBV6-6
CASSYINEQFF
TGTGCCAGCAGTTACATCAATGAGCAGTTCTTC
>TRBJ2-7|.|.|TRBV11-3
CASSSTGEQYF
TGTGCCAGCAGCTCCACGGGCGAGCAGTACTTC
>TRBJ2-2|.|.|TRBV7-3
CASSPTRSGNTGELFF
TGTGCCAGCAGCCCAACCCGTAGCGGGAACACCGGGGAGCTGTTTTTT
>TRBJ2-5|.|.|TRBV18
CASSRISRQEGGTQYF
TGTGCCAGCTCACGGATTAGCCGACAGGAGGGGGGGACCCAGTACTTC
>TRBJ1-1|.|.|TRBV11-2
CASSLGIGQEAFF
TGTGCCAGCAGCTTAGGTATAGGGCAGGAAGCTTTCTTT
>TRBJ1-3|few|.|TRBV4-3
CASSQAGNTIYF
TGCGCCAGCAGCCAAGCTGGAAACACCATATATTTT
>TRBJ2-5|.|.|TRBV11-2
CASSLGRTVQETQYF
TGTGCCAGCAGCTTAGGACGGACAGTCCAAGAGACCCAGTACTTC
>TRBJ2-2|.|.|TRBV7-9
CASSLAKGERRKNTGELFF
TGTGCCAGCAGCTTAGCGAAGGGGGAAAGAAGAAAGAACACCGGGGAGCTGTTTTTT
>TRBJ2-3|.|TRBD2|TRBV7-2
CASGPSGGSTDTQYF
TGTGCCAGCGGCCCCAGCGGGGGGAGCACAGATACGCAGTATTTT
>TRBJ2-2|.|TRBD2|TRBV19
CASSWASGSTGELFF
TGTGCCAGTAGTTGGGCTAGCGGGAGTACCGGGGAGCTGTTTTTT
>TRBJ1-2|.|.|TRBV5-6
CASSWGPVGHGYTF
TGTGCCAGCAGCTGGGGACCAGTGGGTCATGGCTACACCTTC
>TRBJ1-1|.|.|TRBV6-1
CASSDLVGGEAFF
TGTGCCAGCAGTGATCTCGTCGGGGGTGAAGCTTTCTTT
>TRBJ2-7|once|TRBD2|TRBV4-1
CASSPGQMRLAGKYEQYF
TGCGCCAGCAGCCCGGGACAGATGAGACTAGCGGGGAAGTACGAGCAGTACTTC
>TRBJ1-1|.|.|TRBV6-5
CASSYSIHATEAFF
TGTGCCAGCAGTTACTCGATTCATGCCACTGAAGCTTTCTTT
>TRBJ1-2|few|TRBD1|TRBV18
CASSLQGQGWGYTF
TGTGCCAGCTCACTCCAGGGACAGGGATGGGGCTACACCTTC
>TRBJ1-2|.|TRBD1|TRBV10-3
CAISDQGQGRNGYTF
TGTGCCATCAGTGACCAGGGACAGGGGAGGAATGGCTACACCTTC
>TRBJ2-1|.|.|TRBV27
CASSLLQGNEQFF
TGTGCCAGCAGTTTGCTACAGGGCAATGAGCAGTTCTTC
>TRBJ2-1|.|TRBD1|TRBV5-1
CASSQGVDTNSYNEQFF
TGCGCCAGCAGCCAGGGGGTGGACACAAATTCATACAATGAGCAGTTCTTC